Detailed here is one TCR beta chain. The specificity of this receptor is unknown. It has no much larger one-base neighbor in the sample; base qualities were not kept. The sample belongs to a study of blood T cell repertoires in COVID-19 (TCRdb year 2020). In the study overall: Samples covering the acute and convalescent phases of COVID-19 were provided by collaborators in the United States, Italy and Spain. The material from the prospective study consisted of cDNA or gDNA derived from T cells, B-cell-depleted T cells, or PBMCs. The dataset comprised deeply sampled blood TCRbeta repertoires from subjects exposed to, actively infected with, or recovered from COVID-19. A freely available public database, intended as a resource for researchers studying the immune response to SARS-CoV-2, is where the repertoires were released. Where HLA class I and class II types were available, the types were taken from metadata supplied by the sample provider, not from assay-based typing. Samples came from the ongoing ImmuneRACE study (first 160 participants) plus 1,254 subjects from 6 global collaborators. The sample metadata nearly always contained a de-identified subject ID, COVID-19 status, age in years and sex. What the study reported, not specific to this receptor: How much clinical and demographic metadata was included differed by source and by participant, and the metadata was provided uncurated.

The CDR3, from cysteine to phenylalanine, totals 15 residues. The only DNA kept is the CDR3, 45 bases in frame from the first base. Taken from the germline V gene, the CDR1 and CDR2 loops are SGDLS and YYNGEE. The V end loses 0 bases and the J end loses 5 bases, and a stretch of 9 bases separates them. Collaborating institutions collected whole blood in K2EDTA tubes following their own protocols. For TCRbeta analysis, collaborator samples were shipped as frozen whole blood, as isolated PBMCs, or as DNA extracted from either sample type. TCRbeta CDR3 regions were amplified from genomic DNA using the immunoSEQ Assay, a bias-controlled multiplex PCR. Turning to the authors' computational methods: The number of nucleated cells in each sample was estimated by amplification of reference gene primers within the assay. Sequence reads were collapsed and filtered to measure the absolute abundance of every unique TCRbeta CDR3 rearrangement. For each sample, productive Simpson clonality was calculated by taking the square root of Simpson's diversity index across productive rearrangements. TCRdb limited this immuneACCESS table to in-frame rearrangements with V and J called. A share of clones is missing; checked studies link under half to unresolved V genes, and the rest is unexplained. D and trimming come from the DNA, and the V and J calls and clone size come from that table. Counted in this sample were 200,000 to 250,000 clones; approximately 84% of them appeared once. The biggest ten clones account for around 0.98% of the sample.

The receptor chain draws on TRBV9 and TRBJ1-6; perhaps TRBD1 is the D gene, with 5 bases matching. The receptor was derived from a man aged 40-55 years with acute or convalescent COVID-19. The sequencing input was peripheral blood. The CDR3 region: CASSVGPGHNSPLHF. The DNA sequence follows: TGTGCCAGCAGCGTAGGGCCAGGGCATAATTCACCCCTCCACTTT.